The subject of this entry is one T cell receptor (beta chain). The CDR3 extends over 15 amino acids. Germline assignment: CDR1 SQVTM and CDR2 ANQGSEA. V dropped 7 bases and J dropped 9 bases, with 24 bases sitting between them. The repertoire was sequenced with immunoSEQ multiplex PCR; TCRdb's copy has only in-frame clones and lacks some. The sample has about 66,000 clones, roughly 90% seen once. This sample was included in a study of technical replicates of blood from a handful of donors. Sequencing input: PBMCs. The clonotype originates from a human donor in good health. Some clones in this sample may be carry-over from other donors' samples. This chain joins TRBV29-1 and TRBJ2-2; D perhaps matches TRBD1 (6 bases). Here the CDR3 DNA reads TGCAGCGCGCGAGGGGACAACAAAAAGGGAAGGGAGCTGTTTTTT. Encoded protein: CSARGDNKKGRELFF.